These 24 T cell receptor beta chains originate from one sample sequenced in a study of OX40 agonist ivuxolimab in advanced cancers. Assay: immunoSEQ multiplex PCR; the TCRdb copy retains only in-frame clones and omits some. The table includes tens of thousands of clones, roughly 89% detected once. The input for sequencing was CD4+ or CD8+ T cells sorted from blood, taken in a trial of the OX40 agonist ivuxolimab. These receptors all stem from an adult with an advanced solid tumor such as melanoma, head and neck, liver or kidney cancer.

The chain combines TRBV5-6 with TRBJ2-5; D gene ambiguous. Between the trimmed V and J ends, which lost 5 bases and 1 base, there was a span of 12 bases. The CDR3 sequence is 14 residues long. Looked up from germline, CDR1 is SGHDT and CDR2 is YYEEEE. The CDR3 spells CASRPWVSQETQYF. In nucleotides, the CDR3 is TGTGCCAGCAGACCGTGGGTGTCCCAAGAGACCCAGTACTTC. The full variable domain, completed using reference TRBV5-6 and TRBJ2-5, is DAGVTQSPTHLIKTRGQQVTLRCSPKSGHDTVSWYQQALGQGPQFIFQYYEEEERQRGNFPDRFSGHQFPNYSSELNVNALLLGDSALYLCASRPWVSQETQYFGPGTRLLVL.

This clone was observed a single time. The chain links TRBV7-6 to TRBJ2-2; 10 bases are shared with TRBD2. J was trimmed by 0 bases and V by 1 base; bases with no gene match: 5. The CDR3 is 18 residues long. CDR1 SGHVS and CDR2 FNYEAQ come from the germline V gene. CDR3 residues: CASSLVLAGGTNTGELFF. CDR3 in DNA: TGTGCCAGCAGCTTAGTGTTAGCGGGGGGCACGAACACCGGGGAGCTGTTTTTT.

CDR3 residues: CASSLFTSNTQYF. CDR3 bases: TGTGCCAGCAGTTTATTTACTTCTAATACGCAGTATTTT. The rearrangement joins TRBV28 to TRBJ2-3; no clear D gene. The germline V gene has CDR1 MDHEN and CDR2 SYDVKM. The CDR3 contains 13 residues. Trimming shortened V by 1 base and J by 7 bases, and 9 bases separated the two germline ends.

The chain couples TRBV5-1 to TRBJ2-1; D is perhaps TRBD1 (6 bases). CDR3 length: 14 amino acids. The V end was cut by 1 base, the J end by 3 bases, with 8 bases between. Per germline, CDR1 SGHRS and CDR2 YFSETQ. CDR3 in amino acids: CASSLIGGYNEQFF. In DNA form, the CDR3 reads TGCGCCAGCAGCTTGATAGGGGGCTACAATGAGCAGTTCTTC.

The V call is TRBV10-3, the J call TRBJ1-5, with TRBD1 identical over 7 bases. J lost 2 bases, V lost 6 bases, and 4 bases had no gene match. The CDR3 runs to 14 residues. The germline CDR1 and CDR2 sequences are ENHRY and SYGVKD. The CDR3, as DNA: TGTGCCATCAGGGCCGGGACAGGCAATCAGCCCCAGCATTTT. Residues: CAIRAGTGNQPQHF.

The chain joins TRBV6-1 to TRBJ2-3, with D uncertain. Trimming stripped 1 base from V and 2 bases from J, with 4 bases between. Germline CDR1 is MNHNS and CDR2 is SASEGT. This CDR3 has 13 residues. CDR3 in amino acids: CASSEVYTDTQYF. CDR3 coding DNA: TGTGCCAGCAGTGAAGTGTACACAGATACGCAGTATTTT.

This chain uses TRBV5-1 with TRBJ2-5; no clear D. The CDR3 length is 14 residues. Germline V CDR1 and CDR2: SGHRS, YFSETQ. V lost 2 bases and J 1 base, leaving 9 bases between the germline ends. The CDR3 spells CASSFFNTQETQYF. The CDR3 region has the DNA TGCGCCAGCAGCTTTTTTAACACCCAAGAGACCCAGTACTTC.

The chain couples TRBV6-1 to TRBJ1-2; D call uncertain. From germline, CDR1 is MNHNS and CDR2 SASEGT. V lost 5 bases, J lost 0 bases, and 10 bases lay in between. CDR3 length: 14 residues. CDR3 nucleotide sequence: TGTGCCAGCAGTCCAGACGGCACTAACTATGGCTACACCTTC. Protein: CASSPDGTNYGYTF.

J is TRBJ1-2 and V is TRBV7-2; D is unclear. Germline V gene data show CDR1 as SGHTA and CDR2 as FQGNSA. This CDR3 is built from 14 residues. V lost 6 bases, J lost 8 bases, and 19 bases lay in between. CDR3 sequence reads: CASREARSAAGYTF. For the CDR3, the DNA is TGTGCCAGCAGAGAAGCCCGAAGCGCTGCGGGCTACACCTTC.

This chain connects TRBV5-4 to TRBJ2-3; D unresolved. Germline CDR1 and CDR2: SGHNT and YYREEE (reference sequence). With 0 bases removed from V and 4 bases from J, the gap between germline ends came to 3 bases. The CDR3 covers 12 residues. The CDR3 sequence: CASSLAADTQYF. Here the CDR3 DNA reads TGTGCCAGCAGCTTGGCCGCAGATACGCAGTATTTT.

The gene calls are TRBV19 and TRBJ1-5; D may be TRBD1 (5 bases). Between the trimmed V and J ends, which lost 9 bases and 5 bases, there was a span of 23 bases. This CDR3 has 16 residues. In germline, CDR1 is LNHDA, CDR2 SQIVND (reference sequence). The chain's CDR3 is CASTVLGGRFDQPQHF. CDR3 DNA sequence: TGTGCCAGCACCGTCCTTGGGGGGAGGTTCGATCAGCCCCAGCATTTT.

The rearrangement uses TRBV11-3 and TRBJ2-1; tentative D call: TRBD2 (5 bases). The germline CDR1 and CDR2 sequences are SGHNT and YENEEA. Trimming removed 2 bases at V and 2 bases at J, with 10 bases between. This CDR3 is built from 15 residues. CDR3 protein: CASSLNPGAYNEQFF. CDR3 in DNA: TGTGCCAGCAGCTTAAACCCCGGGGCCTACAATGAGCAGTTCTTC.

This chain links TRBV18 with TRBJ1-5; D gene ambiguous. The CDR3 runs to 13 residues. The germline V and J ends were trimmed by 6 bases and 3 bases, with 9 bases remaining between them. Germline V CDR1 and CDR2: KGHSH, LQKENI. The CDR3 region has the DNA TGTGCCAGCTCGGGCGGGTCCAATCAGCCCCAGCATTTT. This translates into CASSGGSNQPQHF.

V gene TRBV5-1 combines with J gene TRBJ2-2; D may be TRBD2 (5 bases). CDR3 length: 15 amino acids. The V end lost 0 bases, the J end lost 2 bases, and 8 bases lay between the germline ends. CDR1 SGHRS and CDR2 YFSETQ come from the germline V gene. The CDR3 nucleotides read TGCGCCAGCAGCTTGGTCGGGGTCAACACCGGGGAGCTGTTTTTT. This sequence encodes CASSLVGVNTGELFF. Variable domain in full (rest from reference TRBV5-1 and TRBJ2-2): KAGVTQTPRYLIKTRGQQVTLSCSPISGHRSVSWYQQTPGQGLQFLFEYFSETQRNKGNFPGRFSGRQFSNSRSEMNVSTLELGDSALYLCASSLVGVNTGELFFGEGSRLTVL.

This chain links TRBV9 with TRBJ2-4; D is possibly TRBD1 or TRBD2 (5 bases each). V lost 3 bases to trimming and J lost 5 bases, with 15 bases between them. CDR1 is SGDLS, CDR2 YYNGEE, per germline. The CDR3 is 15 amino acids. CDR3 sequence reads: CASSGPGTEENIQYF. In DNA form, the CDR3 reads TGTGCCAGCAGCGGCCCCGGGACGGAAGAAAACATTCAGTACTTC.

Only a few counts were recorded for this clone. At one end, the junction sequence differs from germline, possibly due to a read error. V usage is TRBV6-6 and J usage is TRBJ1-3; 8 bases are a match to TRBD1. The CDR3 runs to 11 residues. CDR1 MNHNY and CDR2 SVGAGI come from the germline V gene (reference sequence). The CDR3: CASSSGDRSHF. Here the CDR3 DNA reads TGTGCCAGCAGTTCCGGGGACAGGTCCCATTTT.

The chain joins TRBV4-2 to TRBJ1-2; TRBD1 is a possible D gene (6 bases). Germline CDR1 and CDR2: LGHNA and YNFKEQ. Trimming stripped 2 bases from V and 4 bases from J, with 8 bases between. The CDR3 consists of 13 residues. CDR3 DNA sequence: TGTGCCAGCAGCCAAACAGGGTTCTATGGCTACACCTTC. The encoded protein is CASSQTGFYGYTF.

This clone was picked up a small number of times. The J gene is TRBJ1-2, the V gene TRBV27; the D gene is possibly TRBD1 (5 bases). The CDR3 has 14 residues. The germline V gene encodes CDR1 MNHEY and CDR2 SMNVEV (reference sequence). Trimming left V 5 bases short and J 8 bases short, with 18 bases between. The CDR3 bases are TGTGCCAGCAGTCATGGGACGGAGAGGGGAGGCTACACCTTC. It specifies CASSHGTERGGYTF.

V and J are TRBV2 and TRBJ2-7; D gene ambiguous. V was pared by 6 bases and J by 2 bases, with 11 bases between. This CDR3 region has 13 residues. Germline V gene lookup returns CDR1 SNHLY and CDR2 FYNNEI. In DNA form, the CDR3 reads TGTGCCAGCAGATACGAGGTAACCTACGAGCAGTACTTC. Protein product: CASRYEVTYEQYF.

CDR3 sequence: CASSPQPPGQGTGYTF. CDR3 DNA: TGCGCCAGCAGCCCCCAACCTCCGGGACAGGGAACTGGCTACACCTTC. The J gene is TRBJ1-2, the V gene TRBV5-1; 9 bases line up with TRBD1. CDR1 SGHRS and CDR2 YFSETQ come from the germline V gene. The CDR3 is 16 residues long. V shed 4 bases and J 7 bases; nucleotides not matched to a gene: 14.

V is TRBV27 and J is TRBJ1-6; D uncertain. Germline CDR1 and CDR2: MNHEY and SMNVEV (reference sequence). Trimming pared 2 bases from V and 7 bases from J, leaving 9 bases between. CDR3 size: 14 residues. The CDR3, as DNA: TGTGCCAGCAGTTTACAAGGTCCGAATTCACCCCTCCACTTT. This encodes CASSLQGPNSPLHF.

The V call is TRBV7-6, the J call TRBJ2-2; the D is unclear. The CDR3 runs 12 residues. V was trimmed by 3 bases and J by 1 base, leaving 0 bases between them. Germline values: CDR1 SGHVS, CDR2 FNYEAQ. CDR3 region: CASSLNTGELFF. CDR3 coding DNA: TGTGCCAGCAGCTTGAACACCGGGGAGCTGTTTTTT.

The rearrangement uses TRBV5-1 and TRBJ2-2, with no clear D. The CDR3 consists of 16 residues. The germline CDR1 and CDR2 sequences are SGHRS and YFSETQ. V lost 1 base and J lost 0, with 10 bases in between. CDR3 coding DNA: TGCGCCAGCAGCTTGTACAGCTACACGAACACCGGGGAGCTGTTTTTT. This codes for CASSLYSYTNTGELFF.

The chain carries TRBV2 and TRBJ1-4; D might be TRBD1 (6 bases). The CDR3 consists of 14 residues. From germline, CDR1 is SNHLY and CDR2 FYNNEI. The V gene lost 6 bases and the J gene lost 1 base, with 9 bases spanning the gap. This CDR3 reads CASRYRVTNEKLFF. CDR3 coding DNA: TGTGCCAGCAGGTACAGGGTAACTAATGAAAAACTGTTTTTT. The whole variable domain, filled in from reference TRBV2 and TRBJ1-4, reads EPEVTQTPSHQVTQMGQEVILRCVPISNHLYFYWYRQILGQKVEFLVSFYNNEISEKSEIFDDQFSVERPDGSNFTLKIRSTKLEDSAMYFCASRYRVTNEKLFFGSGTQLSVL.